What follows are 28 T cell receptor beta chains derived from one specimen sequenced in a study of blood T cell repertoires in COVID-19. Only in-frame clones appear in the TCRdb table, and some are missing; sequencing was by immunoSEQ multiplex PCR. The sample has about 40,000 clones, 75% to 90% seen once. Input material: peripheral blood. The origin of the receptors is a middle-aged man with active COVID-19.

V is TRBV14 and J is TRBJ2-7; D possibly corresponds to TRBD2 (5 bases). With 2 bases removed from V and 6 bases from J, the gap between germline ends came to 20 bases. CDR1 is SGHDN, CDR2 FVKESK, per germline. The CDR3 is made up of 16 amino acids. The CDR3 loop is CASSQPEGRGWSEQYF. CDR3 DNA sequence: TGTGCCAGCAGCCAACCTGAGGGAAGAGGCTGGAGCGAGCAGTACTTC.

This clone was observed once. The V and J genes are TRBV19 and TRBJ1-2, with D possibly matching TRBD1 (5 bases). V dropped 8 bases and J dropped 0 bases, with 16 bases sitting between them. This CDR3 is 15 amino acids long. The germline V gene has CDR1 LNHDA and CDR2 SQIVND (reference sequence). In DNA form, the CDR3 reads TGTGCCAGTTGTGCAGGGCCCTCGCCTAACTATGGCTACACCTTC. It specifies CASCAGPSPNYGYTF.

The V and J genes are TRBV5-1 and TRBJ2-1, with TRBD1 as a possible D gene (8 bases). Trimming left V 2 bases short and J 0 bases short, with 12 bases between. The CDR3 spans 16 residues. The germline gives CDR1 SGHRS, CDR2 YFSETQ. The CDR3 sequence is CASSLNRGGSYNEQFF. In DNA form, the CDR3 reads TGCGCCAGCAGCTTAAACAGGGGGGGCTCCTACAATGAGCAGTTCTTC.

The chain is built from TRBV7-2 and TRBJ2-4, with 14 positions matching TRBD2. The CDR3 is 16 residues long. V trimming: 5 bases; J trimming: 8 bases; junction bases outside the gene matches: 8. Germline V gene sequence: CDR1 SGHTA, CDR2 FQGNSA. CDR3 DNA: TGTGCCAGCAGCCCAGGGACTAGCGGGAGTACCCACATTCAGTACTTC. It translates to CASSPGTSGSTHIQYF.

V and J are TRBV9 and TRBJ1-4; D is possibly TRBD1 (6 bases). Between the trimmed V and J ends, which lost 0 bases and 4 bases, there was a span of 7 bases. This CDR3 spans 14 amino acids. Germline CDR1 and CDR2: SGDLS and YYNGEE. The CDR3 DNA reads TGTGCCAGCAGCGTAGAAGGGGGTAATGAAAAACTGTTTTTT. It specifies CASSVEGGNEKLFF.

CDR3 sequence (DNA): TGCAGCGTTGAAGCCGTTGTAGCGGGAGGGCCGGAGTTCTTC. Amino acids: CSVEAVVAGGPEFF. The chain carries TRBV29-1 and TRBJ2-1, with 11 bases identical to TRBD2. The CDR3 sequence is 14 residues long. Trimming at V came to 1 base and at J to 14 bases, leaving 10 bases not matched to a gene. In germline, CDR1 is SQVTM, CDR2 ANQGSEA.

The rearrangement uses TRBV19 and TRBJ2-2, with 8 positions matching TRBD2. CDR3 length: 15 residues. Trimming removed 7 bases from V and 0 bases from J; junction bases left unmatched: 4. Germline assignment: CDR1 LNHDA and CDR2 SQIVND (reference sequence). The chain's CDR3 is CASKASGPNTGELFF. As DNA, the CDR3 is TGTGCCAGTAAAGCTAGCGGGCCGAACACCGGGGAGCTGTTTTTT.

As for this clone: The sample contains more than one DNA sequence encoding this CDR3. The chain combines TRBV2 with TRBJ2-2; a weak D match, TRBD2 (5 bases). The CDR3 consists of 13 residues. From germline, CDR1 is SNHLY and CDR2 FYNNEI. The V end was cut by 3 bases, the J end by 4 bases, with 6 bases between. CDR3 DNA sequence: TGTGCCAGCAGTGAGACTACCACCGGGGAGCTGTTTTTT. It specifies CASSETTTGELFF.

The rearrangement links TRBV14 to TRBJ2-3; TRBD1 aligns across 9 bases. Germline lookup yields CDR1 SGHDN and CDR2 FVKESK. Unmatched junction bases numbered 4, after V lost 2 bases and J lost 4 bases. This CDR3 spans 15 amino acids. The CDR3: CASSQKQGAADTQYF. The CDR3 DNA is TGTGCCAGCAGCCAAAAACAGGGGGCCGCAGATACGCAGTATTTT.

The chain is built from TRBV7-9 and TRBJ2-1; 8 bases map to TRBD2. This CDR3 has 15 residues. Trimming removed 5 bases from V and 8 bases from J; junction bases left unmatched: 11. Germline CDR1 reads SEHNR; CDR2 reads FQNEAQ (reference sequence). The CDR3 bases are TGTGCCAGCAGCCCTAACTCGGGAGGGCTCGATGAGCAGTTCTTC. Its translation: CASSPNSGGLDEQFF.

The J gene is TRBJ2-5, the V gene TRBV27, with 9 bases matching TRBD2. Germline values: CDR1 MNHEY, CDR2 SMNVEV (reference sequence). V shed 5 bases and J 2 bases; nucleotides not matched to a gene: 6. The CDR3 runs 15 residues. CDR3 DNA sequence: TGTGCCAGCAGTCCTAGACTAGCGGAGCAAGAGACCCAGTACTTC. Translation gives CASSPRLAEQETQYF.

The CDR3 here is CASSYLLGTSVYEQYF. The CDR3 region has the DNA TGTGCCAGCAGCTACCTCCTCGGGACTAGTGTCTACGAGCAGTACTTC. The chain carries TRBV7-2 and TRBJ2-7; TRBD2 agrees at 8 bases. Germline CDR1 is SGHTA and CDR2 is FQGNSA. CDR3 length: 16 amino acids. Trimming took 4 bases from V and 3 from J; bases not matched to a gene: 11.

The V and J genes are TRBV3-1 (or the pseudogene TRBV3-2) and TRBJ2-5, with a possible D match to TRBD1 (6 bases). This CDR3 has 14 residues. Per the germline V gene, CDR1 is LGHDT and CDR2 is YNNKEL (reference sequence). V was pared by 2 bases and J by 4 bases, with 11 bases between. CDR3 sequence: CASSQLDRGETQYF. The CDR3 nucleotides read TGTGCCAGCAGCCAATTGGACAGAGGAGAGACCCAGTACTTC.

This sequence joins TRBV28 and TRBJ2-1, with 14 nucleotides matching TRBD2. The CDR3 loop spans 16 amino acids. Germline assignment: CDR1 MDHEN and CDR2 SYDVKM. Trimming at V came to 3 bases and at J to 9 bases, leaving 7 bases not matched to a gene. For the CDR3, the DNA is TGTGCCAGCAGTTTTGGGGGACTAGCGGGAGTCGCTGAGCAGTTCTTC. Translated, it gives CASSFGGLAGVAEQFF.

This rearrangement joins TRBV5-4 to TRBJ2-5; D perhaps matches TRBD1 (6 bases). The CDR3 is 13 residues long. Trimming cost V 5 bases and J 3 bases, with 11 bases left between them. CDR1 SGHNT and CDR2 YYREEE come from the germline V gene (reference sequence). The CDR3 is CASREAGEETQYF. The DNA of the CDR3 is TGTGCCAGCAGGGAGGCAGGGGAAGAGACCCAGTACTTC.

The chain links TRBV6-2 or TRBV6-3 to TRBJ1-1; D is undetermined. From germline, CDR1 is MNHEY and CDR2 SVGEGT. With 3 bases removed from V and 1 base from J, the gap between germline ends came to 15 bases. The CDR3 is 16 residues long. CDR3 sequence (DNA): TGTGCCAGCAGTTATTCCGAGGGTTCTCCGAACACTGAAGCTTTCTTT. Translation gives CASSYSEGSPNTEAFF.

The chain is built from TRBV7-8 and TRBJ2-3; 8 bases align to TRBD2. With V trimmed by 2 bases and J by 6 bases, 7 bases remained unmatched. The CDR3 covers 15 residues. Germline CDR1 is SGHVS and CDR2 is FQNEAQ. CDR3 nucleotide sequence: TGTGCCAGCAGCTTAAACGGGAGGGCCTGGGATACGCAGTATTTT. Translated: CASSLNGRAWDTQYF. The whole variable domain, remainder taken from reference TRBV7-8 and TRBJ2-3, is GAGVSQSPRYKVAKRGQDVALRCDPISGHVSLFWYQQALGQGPEFLTYFQNEAQLDKSGLPSDRFFAERPEGSVSTLKIQRTQQEDSAVYLCASSLNGRAWDTQYFGPGTRLTVL.

The chain joins TRBV29-1 to TRBJ2-3; 7 bases line up with TRBD2. This CDR3 has 13 amino acids. With V trimmed by 7 bases and J by 5 bases, 9 bases remained unmatched. Germline V lookup: CDR1 SQVTM, CDR2 ANQGSEA. CDR3 DNA: TGCAGCGCTGGGGCGGGAGCCTTAGATACGCAGTATTTT. As protein: CSAGAGALDTQYF.

The V gene is TRBV7-7, the J gene TRBJ2-3, with 9 bases matching TRBD2. The V gene's germline CDR1 is SSHAT and CDR2 FNYEAQ (reference sequence). The CDR3 runs 15 residues. V gave up 5 bases and J gave up 2 bases; unmatched junction bases: 5. CDR3 sequence: CASSPGTSPTDTQYF. In DNA form, the CDR3 reads TGTGCCAGCAGCCCCGGGACTAGCCCCACAGATACGCAGTATTTT.

This sequence joins TRBV3-1 (or the pseudogene TRBV3-2) and TRBJ1-1; 7 bases are shared with TRBD1. The J segment lost 5 bases and the V segment lost 1 base, leaving 10 bases of the junction unmatched. Per the germline V gene, CDR1 is LGHDT and CDR2 is YNNKEL (reference sequence). The CDR3 covers 16 residues. The CDR3 region has the DNA TGTGCCAGCAGCCAAGGTGGGAAGGGGGCGCGAACTGAAGCTTTCTTT. As protein: CASSQGGKGARTEAFF.

The V gene is TRBV5-1, the J gene TRBJ1-1; 9 nucleotides match TRBD1. Trimming cost V 4 bases and J 4 bases; bases outside gene matches: 5. This CDR3 is 14 amino acids long. Germline assignment: CDR1 SGHRS and CDR2 YFSETQ. The CDR3 DNA is TGCGCCAGCAGCCCGGGGGACAGGGCCACTGAAGCTTTCTTT. Its translation: CASSPGDRATEAFF.

The DNA for the CDR3 is TGCGCCAGCAGCTTGGGGTCAGGGGATTTTATAGTGGACCAGCCCCAGCATTTT. It specifies CASSLGSGDFIVDQPQHF. V and J are TRBV5-1 and TRBJ1-5; a weak D match, TRBD1 (6 bases). The CDR3 is 18 residues long. Trimming cost V 0 bases and J 7 bases, with 23 bases left between them. Per germline, CDR1 SGHRS and CDR2 YFSETQ.

This chain connects TRBV30 to TRBJ2-5; D ambiguous. V lost 4 bases to trimming and J lost 0 bases, with 9 bases between them. CDR3 length: 13 residues. Per the germline V gene, CDR1 is GTSNPN and CDR2 is SVGIG (reference sequence). DNA of the CDR3: TGTGCCTGGAAACCGTCAGACCAAGAGACCCAGTACTTC. It codes for CAWKPSDQETQYF. The full variable domain, in which reference TRBV30 and TRBJ2-5 provide the parts outside the CDR3, is SQTIHQWPATLVQPVGSPLSLECTVEGTSNPNLYWYRQAAGRGLQLLFYSVGIGQISSEVPQNLSASRPQDRQFILSSKKLLLSDSGFYLCAWKPSDQETQYFGPGTRLLVL.

V usage is TRBV27 and J usage is TRBJ2-1; possible D gene TRBD2, 6 bases. The germline V gene encodes CDR1 MNHEY and CDR2 SMNVEV (reference sequence). V lost 6 bases, J lost 9 bases, and 18 bases lay in between. The CDR3 is made up of 14 amino acids. The CDR3 coding sequence is TGTGCCAGCAGAAGGTCTAGCGCCCGCCTTGAGCAGTTCTTC. Translated: CASRRSSARLEQFF.

V gene TRBV5-1 combines with J gene TRBJ2-7; D is undetermined. Trimming took 0 bases from V and 0 from J, leaving 4 bases between them. Germline values: CDR1 SGHRS, CDR2 YFSETQ. This CDR3 has 13 residues. CDR3: CASSLGASYEQYF. The CDR3 DNA sequence: TGCGCCAGCAGCTTGGGAGCCTCCTACGAGCAGTACTTC.

The chain is built from TRBV7-9 and TRBJ2-3; 8 bases line up with TRBD1. The V segment lost 5 bases and the J segment 2 bases; nucleotides outside the gene matches: 6. Per the germline V gene, CDR1 is SEHNR and CDR2 is FQNEAQ (reference sequence). The CDR3 length is 15 residues. The CDR3 loop reads CASSADRAFTDTQYF. The CDR3, as DNA: TGTGCCAGCAGCGCGGACAGGGCCTTCACAGATACGCAGTATTTT.

V usage is TRBV20-1 and J usage is TRBJ2-1, with D possibly matching TRBD1 (6 bases). CDR3 length: 11 residues. Germline values: CDR1 DFQATT, CDR2 SNEGSKA (reference sequence). The CDR3 nucleotides read TGCAGGGCCCAACAGGGAAATGAGCAGTTCTTC. It translates to CRAQQGNEQFF.

This chain connects TRBV5-1 to TRBJ2-5; no clear D. Trimming removed 5 bases from V and 4 bases from J, with 12 bases in between. This CDR3 is built from 13 residues. Looked up from germline, CDR1 is SGHRS and CDR2 is YFSETQ. CDR3 sequence (DNA): TGCGCCAGCAGGACCGGAGATAGAGAGACCCAGTACTTC. It yields the protein CASRTGDRETQYF.